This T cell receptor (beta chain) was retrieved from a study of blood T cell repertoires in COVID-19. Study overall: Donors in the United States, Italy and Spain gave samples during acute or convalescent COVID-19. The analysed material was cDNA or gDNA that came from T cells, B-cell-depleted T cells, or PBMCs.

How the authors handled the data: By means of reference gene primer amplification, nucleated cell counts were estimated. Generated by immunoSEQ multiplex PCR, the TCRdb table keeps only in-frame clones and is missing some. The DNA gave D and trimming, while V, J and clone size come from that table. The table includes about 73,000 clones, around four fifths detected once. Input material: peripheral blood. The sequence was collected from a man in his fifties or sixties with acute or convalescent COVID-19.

DNA of the CDR3: TGTGCCAGCAGCTATACAGGGGGCGCGTCACCCCTCCACTTT. It codes for CASSYTGGASPLHF. The chain uses TRBV6-2 or TRBV6-3 and TRBJ1-6; 9 nucleotides agree with TRBD1. The V segment lost 6 bases and the J segment 10 bases; nucleotides outside the gene matches: 7. In germline, CDR1 is MNHEY, CDR2 SVGEGT. CDR3 length: 14 amino acids.